This T cell receptor beta chain comes out of a study of blood T cell repertoires in COVID-19. Germline V lookup: CDR1 KGHSH, CDR2 LQKENI. The CDR3 length is 15 residues. Trimming removed 3 bases from V and 6 bases from J, with 15 bases in between. Authors' analysis steps: Counts of nucleated cells, estimated from reference gene primer amplification, were obtained. Clones were sequenced by immunoSEQ multiplex PCR, and TCRdb holds only the in-frame ones, with some missing. V and J calls and clone size follow that table, whereas D and trimming were derived from the DNA. The top ten clones hold less than 30% of a sample with fewer than 200,000 clones, around 79% of them seen once.

Sequencing was performed on peripheral blood. The chain couples TRBV18 to TRBJ2-1; a possible D gene is TRBD1 (6 bases). The sequence was collected from a woman between 70 and 85 years old with acute or convalescent COVID-19. CDR3 region: CASSPQSGQLNEQFF. CDR3 sequence (DNA): TGTGCCAGCTCACCCCAATCAGGACAGCTCAATGAGCAGTTCTTC. Combining the CDR3 with reference TRBV18 and TRBJ2-1 gives the whole variable domain NAGVMQNPRHLVRRRGQEARLRCSPMKGHSHVYWYRQLPEEGLKFMVYLQKENIIDESGMPKERFSAEFPKEGPSILRIQQVVRGDSAAYFCASSPQSGQLNEQFFGPGTRLTVL.